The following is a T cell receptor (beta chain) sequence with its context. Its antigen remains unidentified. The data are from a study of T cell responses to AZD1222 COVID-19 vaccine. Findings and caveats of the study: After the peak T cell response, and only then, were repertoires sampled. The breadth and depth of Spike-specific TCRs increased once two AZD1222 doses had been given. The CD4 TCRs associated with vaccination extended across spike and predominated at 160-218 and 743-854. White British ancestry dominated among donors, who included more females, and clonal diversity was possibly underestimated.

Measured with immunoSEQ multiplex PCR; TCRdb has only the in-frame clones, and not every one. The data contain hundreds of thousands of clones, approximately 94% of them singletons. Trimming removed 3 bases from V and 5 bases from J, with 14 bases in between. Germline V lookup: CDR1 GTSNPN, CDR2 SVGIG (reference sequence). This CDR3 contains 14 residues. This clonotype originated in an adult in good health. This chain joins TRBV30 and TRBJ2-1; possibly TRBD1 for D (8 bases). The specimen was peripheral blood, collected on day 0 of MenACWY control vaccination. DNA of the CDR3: TGTGCCTGGAGAGCGGGACAGGCGAACAATGAGCAGTTCTTC. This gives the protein CAWRAGQANNEQFF.